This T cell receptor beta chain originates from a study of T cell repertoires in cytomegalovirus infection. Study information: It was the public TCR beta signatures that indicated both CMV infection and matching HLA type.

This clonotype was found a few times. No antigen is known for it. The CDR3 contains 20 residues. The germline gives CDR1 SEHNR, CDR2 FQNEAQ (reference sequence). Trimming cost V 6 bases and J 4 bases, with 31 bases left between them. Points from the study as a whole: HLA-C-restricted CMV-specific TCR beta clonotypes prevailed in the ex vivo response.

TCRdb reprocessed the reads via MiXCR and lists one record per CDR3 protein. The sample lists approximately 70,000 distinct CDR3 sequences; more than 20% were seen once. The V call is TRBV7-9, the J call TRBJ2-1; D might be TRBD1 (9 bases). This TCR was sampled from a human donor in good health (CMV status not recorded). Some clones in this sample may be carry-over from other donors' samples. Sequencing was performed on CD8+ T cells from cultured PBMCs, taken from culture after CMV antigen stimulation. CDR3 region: CASRDGTGSERGTLYNEQFF. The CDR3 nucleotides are TGTGCCAGCAGGGACGGGACAGGGTCGGAGCGGGGGACGTTATACAATGAGCAGTTCTTC.